This TCR beta chain was identified in a study of T cell repertoires in cytomegalovirus infection. Each CDR3 protein gets one entry after TCRdb re-called the reads with MiXCR. The sample contains hundreds of thousands of distinct CDR3 sequences, roughly 10% of which appear only once. This clonotype was recorded at least ten times. The CDR3 consists of 15 residues. Trimming pared 7 bases from V and 0 bases from J, leaving 15 bases between. Germline values: CDR1 SGHAT, CDR2 FQNNGV. Sequencing used PBMCs. The clonotype was recovered from a human donor in good health (CMV status not recorded). Some clones in this sample may be carry-over from other donors' samples. The chain uses TRBV11-2 and TRBJ1-1, with D perhaps TRBD1 (6 bases). CDR3: CASTTPGHLNTEAFF. The CDR3 nucleotides read TGTGCCAGCACCACACCGGGACATCTGAACACTGAAGCTTTCTTT. The variable domain in full, with the rest retrieved from reference TRBV11-2 and TRBJ1-1, is EAGVAQSPRYKIIEKRQSVAFWCNPISGHATLYWYQQILGQGPKLLIQFQNNGVVDDSQLPKDRFSAERLKGVDSTLKIQPAKLEDSAVYLCASTTPGHLNTEAFFGQGTRLTVV.